This passage covers 27 T cell receptor beta chains from one sample sequenced in a study of T cell repertoires in cytomegalovirus infection. One entry per CDR3 protein, called by TCRdb with MiXCR from the reads. The table includes roughly 240,000 distinct CDR3 sequences, 6.5% detected once. The source material was PBMCs. The receptors were gathered from a human donor in good health (CMV status not recorded). Some clones in this sample may be carry-over from other donors' samples.

This sequence joins TRBV27 and TRBJ2-3; TRBD2 agrees at 11 bases. CDR3 size: 14 residues. Germline V CDR1 and CDR2: MNHEY, SMNVEV (reference sequence). The V gene end was trimmed by 5 bases and the J gene end by 8 bases; junction bases not matched to a gene: 6. Here the CDR3 reads CASSLKTSGVTQYF. DNA for the CDR3: TGTGCCAGCAGTCTAAAGACTAGCGGGGTTACGCAGTATTTT.

This clonotype was observed at least ten times. The chain employs TRBV5-1 and TRBJ2-6; D is uncertain. Trimming shortened V by 6 bases and J by 0 bases, and 7 bases separated the two germline ends. The germline V gene encodes CDR1 SGHRS and CDR2 YFSETQ. CDR3 length equals 14 residues. DNA for the CDR3: TGCGCCAGCAAAAACCCCTCTGGGGCCAACGTCCTGACTTTC. Its translation is CASKNPSGANVLTF.

The genes are TRBV20-1 and TRBJ2-4; 7 bases fit TRBD1. Germline assignment: CDR1 DFQATT and CDR2 SNEGSKA (reference sequence). There are 13 residues in the CDR3. J was trimmed by 9 bases and V by 3 bases; bases with no gene match: 8. CDR3 loop: CSARRQGKGIQYF. CDR3 DNA: TGCAGTGCTAGGCGACAGGGAAAGGGCATTCAGTACTTC.

This clonotype was seen a handful of times. This CDR3 reads CASSVGSLQETQYF. The CDR3 DNA reads as TGTGCCAGCAGCGTAGGTAGTCTTCAAGAGACCCAGTACTTC. The rearrangement links TRBV9 to TRBJ2-5; D ambiguous. This CDR3 is built from 14 residues. Germline V CDR1 and CDR2: SGDLS, YYNGEE. Trimming left V 0 bases short and J 2 bases short, with 8 bases between.

The sample holds many counts of this clonotype. V gene TRBV6-6 combines with J gene TRBJ1-4; unclear D gene. This CDR3 has 13 residues. With 6 bases removed from V and 0 bases from J, the gap between germline ends came to 5 bases. CDR1 MNHNY and CDR2 SVGAGI come from the germline V gene (reference sequence). In nucleotides, the CDR3 is TGTGCCAGCAGCAGACCAACTAATGAAAAACTGTTTTTT. It translates to CASSRPTNEKLFF.

This clonotype was seen ten or more times. The CDR3 coding sequence is TGTGCTAGTGGTTTTAGCCATGAGCAGTTCTTC. Its protein is CASGFSHEQFF. The chain uses TRBV12-5 and TRBJ2-1; D call uncertain. V lost 3 bases and J lost 8, with 5 bases in between. The CDR3 is made up of 11 amino acids. Germline V gene lookup returns CDR1 LGHNT and CDR2 FRNRAP.

This clonotype occurred many times. V and J are TRBV6-2 or TRBV6-3 and TRBJ1-5; D may be TRBD1 (5 bases). The CDR3 is 14 amino acids. The V gene lost 7 bases and the J gene lost 1 base, with 11 bases spanning the gap. Germline values: CDR1 MNHEY, CDR2 SVGEGT. The CDR3 sequence: CASINGGSNQPQHF. DNA for the CDR3: TGTGCCAGCATTAACGGGGGAAGCAATCAGCCCCAGCATTTT.

This clonotype appeared many times. A much larger clone lies a single base off, so this may be a read error. The CDR3 reads CASSLSSTDTQYF. The CDR3, as DNA: TGTGCCAGCAGTTTAAGCAGCACAGATACGCAGTATTTT. This chain connects TRBV27 to TRBJ2-3; D gene unclear. V lost 2 bases and J 0 bases, leaving 3 bases between the germline ends. The CDR3 spans 13 residues. Germline V gives CDR1 MNHEY, CDR2 SMNVEV (reference sequence).

This clonotype was seen repeatedly, ten times or more. The chain recombines TRBV14 with TRBJ1-4, with 10 bases lining up with TRBD1. Germline-derived CDR1 and CDR2 are SGHDN and FVKESK. The V gene end was trimmed by 3 bases and the J gene end by 5 bases; junction bases not matched to a gene: 3. CDR3 length equals 15 residues. The CDR3 bases are TGTGCCAGCAGCCACTGGACAGGGGGAAATGAAAAACTGTTTTTT. Its translation: CASSHWTGGNEKLFF.

In its sample, this clonotype was seen many times. The V gene is TRBV14, the J gene TRBJ2-7; D possibly corresponds to TRBD2 (5 bases). V gave up 0 bases and J gave up 7 bases, with 13 bases separating them. The CDR3 runs 14 residues. Germline V gives CDR1 SGHDN, CDR2 FVKESK. The CDR3 sequence is CASSQDGFGEEQYF. For the CDR3, the DNA is TGTGCCAGCAGCCAAGATGGGTTCGGGGAAGAGCAGTACTTC.

This clonotype has just a few counts. A read error is possible here, since a much larger clone lies one base away. The gene calls are TRBV5-5 and TRBJ1-4, with no clear D. Trimming left V 4 bases short and J 0 bases short, with 7 bases between. Germline V gene sequence: CDR1 SGHKS, CDR2 YYEKEE (reference sequence). The CDR3 runs to 14 residues. CDR3 sequence reads: CASSVSATNEKLFF. The DNA for the CDR3 is TGTGCCAGCAGCGTGAGTGCAACTAATGAAAAACTGTTTTTT.

This clonotype was detected ten times or more. The chain joins TRBV7-2 to TRBJ2-7; D is unresolved. Germline V gene lookup returns CDR1 SGHTA and CDR2 FQGNSA. V was shortened by 3 bases and J by 5 bases, with 14 bases between the two germline ends. There are 14 residues in the CDR3. The CDR3 spells CASSLDVTRNEQYF. As DNA, the CDR3 is TGTGCCAGCAGCTTGGACGTGACCAGGAACGAGCAGTACTTC.

In regard to this clonotype: Germline and junction disagree at one end, which may indicate a read error. The rearrangement joins TRBV6-5 to TRBJ1-2; 11 bases align to TRBD1. Germline V gives CDR1 MNHEY, CDR2 SVGAGI. The CDR3 length is 15 residues. CDR3 DNA: TGTTCCAGCAGTAAGGACAGGGGGCGCCTCTATGGCTACACCTTC. Amino acid sequence: CSSSKDRGRLYGYTF.

The rearrangement joins TRBV9 to TRBJ2-3; D tentatively fits TRBD1 or TRBD2 (5 bases each). The CDR3 covers 15 residues. Trimming took 0 bases from V and 1 from J, leaving 9 bases between them. Looked up from germline, CDR1 is SGDLS and CDR2 is YYNGEE. The CDR3 DNA is TGTGCCAGCAGCGTAGGTGTGGGGGGCACAGATACGCAGTATTTT. Translation gives CASSVGVGGTDTQYF.

This clonotype was picked up many times. The DNA of the CDR3 is TGTGCCAGTAGTATAGTGGGCAACCAGAACACTGAAGCTTTCTTT. It codes for CASSIVGNQNTEAFF. This rearrangement joins TRBV19 to TRBJ1-1; D gene ambiguous. Germline assignment: CDR1 LNHDA and CDR2 SQIVND (reference sequence). There are 15 residues in the CDR3. V lost 1 base and J lost 1, with 10 bases in between.

The V call is TRBV2, the J call TRBJ2-5; D ambiguous. The CDR3 is made up of 10 amino acids. Trimming removed 8 bases at V and 5 bases at J, with 6 bases between. The germline CDR1 and CDR2 sequences are SNHLY and FYNNEI. CDR3 region: CASEYETQYF. The DNA for the CDR3 is TGTGCCAGCGAGTATGAGACCCAGTACTTC.

This clonotype was counted a few times. The V gene is TRBV6-5, the J gene TRBJ1-1; 8 bases are shared with TRBD1. The germline CDR1 and CDR2 sequences are MNHEY and SVGAGI. The CDR3 covers 12 residues. Trimming took 7 bases from V and 8 from J; bases not matched to a gene: 6. This chain's CDR3 is CASTRTGLEAFF. CDR3 coding DNA: TGTGCCAGCACCAGGACAGGGCTCGAAGCTTTCTTT.

This clonotype was recorded at least ten times. The chain employs TRBV6-5 and TRBJ2-6, with D unclear. Trimming left V 5 bases short and J 4 bases short, with 9 bases between. In germline, CDR1 is MNHEY, CDR2 SVGAGI. This CDR3 spans 14 amino acids. CDR3: CASSNGVGANVLTF. CDR3 sequence (DNA): TGTGCCAGCAGTAATGGGGTCGGGGCCAACGTCCTGACTTTC.

There are many counts of this clonotype. The chain recombines TRBV29-1 with TRBJ1-2; no clear D. The CDR3 runs 14 residues. Germline V gene lookup returns CDR1 SQVTM and CDR2 ANQGSEA. V was pared by 2 bases and J by 3 bases, with 13 bases between. CDR3 region: CSVETLRVHYGYTF. CDR3 coding DNA: TGCAGCGTTGAAACTTTGAGGGTTCACTATGGCTACACCTTC.

The table lists this clonotype with many counts. The chain recombines TRBV7-2 with TRBJ2-5, with D possibly being TRBD2 (6 bases). Trimming shortened V by 5 bases and J by 3 bases, and 10 bases separated the two germline ends. The CDR3 extends over 13 amino acids. Per the germline V gene, CDR1 is SGHTA and CDR2 is FQGNSA. DNA for the CDR3: TGTGCCAGCAGCCCCCCGGGGGAAGAGACCCAGTACTTC. Translation: CASSPPGEETQYF.

This clonotype was observed at least ten times. The CDR3 sequence: CASNPIEFVSNQPQHF. The CDR3 coding sequence is TGTGCCAGTAATCCCATCGAGTTTGTAAGCAATCAGCCCCAGCATTTT. This sequence joins TRBV19 and TRBJ1-5; D gene uncertain. CDR3 length: 16 residues. Between the trimmed V and J ends, which lost 7 bases and 1 base, there was a span of 17 bases. CDR1 and CDR2 (germline): LNHDA, SQIVND (reference sequence).

This clonotype was recorded many times. The chain combines TRBV2 with TRBJ2-7; a weak D match, TRBD1 (5 bases). This CDR3 is 14 amino acids long. CDR1 and CDR2 (germline): SNHLY, FYNNEI. V was clipped by 3 bases and J by 2 bases, with 11 bases between them. CDR3 in amino acids: CASSDLGQTYEQYF. The CDR3 coding sequence is TGTGCCAGCAGTGACCTCGGACAAACCTACGAGCAGTACTTC.

In its sample, this clonotype was seen many times. The CDR3 region has the DNA TGCAGCGTTGAAGCCGGTAGGAGGGCTGAAGCTTTCTTT. Residues: CSVEAGRRAEAFF. The V call is TRBV29-1, the J call TRBJ1-1; the D is unclear. The CDR3 contains 13 residues. CDR1 is SQVTM, CDR2 ANQGSEA, per germline. Trimming took 1 base from V and 6 from J, leaving 12 bases between them. The full variable domain, in which reference TRBV29-1 and TRBJ1-1 provide the parts outside the CDR3, is SAVISQKPSRDICQRGTSLTIQCQVDSQVTMMFWYRQQPGQSLTLIATANQGSEATYESGFVIDKFPISRPNLTFSTLTVSNMSPEDSSIYLCSVEAGRRAEAFFGQGTRLTVV.

The CDR3 DNA reads as TGTGCCAGCTGGGGGGCCATCCAACGGGGTTACACCGGGGAGCTGTTTTTT. Its protein is CASWGAIQRGYTGELFF. The chain couples TRBV12-3 or TRBV12-4 to TRBJ2-2; D may correspond to TRBD1 or TRBD2 (6 bases each). V dropped 8 bases and J dropped 3 bases, with 22 bases sitting between them. The CDR3 length is 17 residues.

This clonotype was seen repeatedly, ten times or more. The chain uses TRBV7-8 and TRBJ2-1; D is perhaps TRBD2 (6 bases). The V gene's germline CDR1 is SGHVS and CDR2 FQNEAQ. Trimming shortened V by 1 base and J by 8 bases, and 12 bases separated the two germline ends. The CDR3 covers 14 residues. CDR3 amino acids: CASSLGRLDDEQFF. The CDR3 bases are TGTGCCAGCAGCTTAGGTCGACTAGATGATGAGCAGTTCTTC. The entire variable domain, with the rest obtained from reference TRBV7-8 and TRBJ2-1, is as follows: GAGVSQSPRYKVAKRGQDVALRCDPISGHVSLFWYQQALGQGPEFLTYFQNEAQLDKSGLPSDRFFAERPEGSVSTLKIQRTQQEDSAVYLCASSLGRLDDEQFFGPGTRLTVL.

This clonotype was detected ten times or more. The J gene is TRBJ2-1, the V gene TRBV5-6; unclear D gene. V was pared by 0 bases and J by 4 bases, with 14 bases between. Germline values: CDR1 SGHDT, CDR2 YYEEEE. The CDR3 totals 16 residues. CDR3 coding DNA: TGTGCCAGCAGCTTGGGGGTGGGAATGGGGTACAATGAGCAGTTCTTC. It yields the protein CASSLGVGMGYNEQFF. Supplemented by reference TRBV5-6 and TRBJ2-1, the full variable domain reads DAGVTQSPTHLIKTRGQQVTLRCSPKSGHDTVSWYQQALGQGPQFIFQYYEEEERQRGNFPDRFSGHQFPNYSSELNVNALLLGDSALYLCASSLGVGMGYNEQFFGPGTRLTVL.

This clonotype was recorded many times. The V gene is TRBV7-2, the J gene TRBJ1-5; D gene uncertain. The CDR3 runs to 15 residues. V was cut by 1 base and J by 7 bases, with 14 bases left in between. Looked up from germline, CDR1 is SGHTA and CDR2 is FQGNSA. CDR3 coding DNA: TGTGCCAGCAGCTTAGACCCTACTAGAGACCAGCCCCAGCATTTT. As protein: CASSLDPTRDQPQHF.